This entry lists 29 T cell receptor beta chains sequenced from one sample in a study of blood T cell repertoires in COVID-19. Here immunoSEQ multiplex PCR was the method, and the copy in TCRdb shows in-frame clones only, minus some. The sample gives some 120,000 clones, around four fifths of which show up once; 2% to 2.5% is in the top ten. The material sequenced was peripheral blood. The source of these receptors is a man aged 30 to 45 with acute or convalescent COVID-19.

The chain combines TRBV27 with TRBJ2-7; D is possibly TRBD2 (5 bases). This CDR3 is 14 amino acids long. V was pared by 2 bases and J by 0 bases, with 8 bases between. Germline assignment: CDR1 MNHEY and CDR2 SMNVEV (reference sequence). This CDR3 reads CASSLLGASYEQYF. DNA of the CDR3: TGTGCCAGCAGTTTACTGGGAGCCTCCTACGAGCAGTACTTC.

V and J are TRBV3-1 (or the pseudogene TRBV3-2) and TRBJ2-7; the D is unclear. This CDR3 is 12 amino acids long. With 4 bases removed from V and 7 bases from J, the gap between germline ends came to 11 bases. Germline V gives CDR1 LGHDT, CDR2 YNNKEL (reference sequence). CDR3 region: CASSPGNHEQYF. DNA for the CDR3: TGTGCCAGCAGCCCAGGAAATCATGAGCAGTACTTC.

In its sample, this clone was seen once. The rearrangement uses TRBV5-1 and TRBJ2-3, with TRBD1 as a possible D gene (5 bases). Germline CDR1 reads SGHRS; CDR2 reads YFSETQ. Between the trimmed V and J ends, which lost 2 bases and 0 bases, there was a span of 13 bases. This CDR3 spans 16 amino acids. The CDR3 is CASSFIDSPSTDTQYF. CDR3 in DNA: TGCGCCAGCAGCTTTATAGACAGCCCTAGCACAGATACGCAGTATTTT.

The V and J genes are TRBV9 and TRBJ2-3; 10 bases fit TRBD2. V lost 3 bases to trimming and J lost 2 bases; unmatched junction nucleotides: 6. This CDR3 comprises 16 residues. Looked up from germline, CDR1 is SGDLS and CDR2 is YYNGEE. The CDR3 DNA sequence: TGTGCCAGCAGCGCTGGTCTAGCGGGGGTCACAGATACGCAGTATTTT. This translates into CASSAGLAGVTDTQYF.

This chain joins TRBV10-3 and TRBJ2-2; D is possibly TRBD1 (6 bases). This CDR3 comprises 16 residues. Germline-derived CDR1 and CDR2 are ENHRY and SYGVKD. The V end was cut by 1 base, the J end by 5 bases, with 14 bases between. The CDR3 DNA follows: TGTGCCATCAGTGAGTTCGACAGGTTGTATACCGGGGAGCTGTTTTTT. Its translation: CAISEFDRLYTGELFF.

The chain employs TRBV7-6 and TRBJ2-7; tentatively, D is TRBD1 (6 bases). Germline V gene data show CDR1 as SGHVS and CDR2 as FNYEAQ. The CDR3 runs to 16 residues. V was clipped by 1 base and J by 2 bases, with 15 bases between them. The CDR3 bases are TGTGCCAGCAGCTTAGGGCAGGGGTATGGAACCTACGAGCAGTACTTC. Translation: CASSLGQGYGTYEQYF.

The CDR3 sequence is CASQGWSNTEAFF. CDR3 nucleotide sequence: TGTGCCAGCCAGGGGTGGTCGAACACTGAAGCTTTCTTT. The chain joins TRBV25-1 to TRBJ1-1; TRBD1 might be the D (6 bases). V gave up 8 bases and J gave up 1 base, with 11 bases separating them. This CDR3 is 13 amino acids long. The germline CDR1 and CDR2 sequences are MGHDK and SYGVNS. Variable domain in full (rest from reference TRBV25-1 and TRBJ1-1): EADIYQTPRYLVIGTGKKITLECSQTMGHDKMYWYQQDPGMELHLIHYSYGVNSTEKGDLSSESTVSRIRTEHFPLTLESARPSHTSQYLCASQGWSNTEAFFGQGTRLTVV.

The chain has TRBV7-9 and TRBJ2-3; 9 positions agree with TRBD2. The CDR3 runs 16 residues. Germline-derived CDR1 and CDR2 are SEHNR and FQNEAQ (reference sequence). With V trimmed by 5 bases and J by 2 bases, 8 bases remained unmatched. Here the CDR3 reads CASSPFSGGITDTQYF. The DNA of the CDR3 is TGTGCCAGCAGCCCCTTCAGCGGGGGGATCACAGATACGCAGTATTTT.

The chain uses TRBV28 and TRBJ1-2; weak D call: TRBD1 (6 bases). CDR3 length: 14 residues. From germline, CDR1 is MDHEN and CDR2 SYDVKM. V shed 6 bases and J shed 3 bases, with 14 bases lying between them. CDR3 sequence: CASSRLDRYYGYTF. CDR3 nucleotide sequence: TGTGCCAGCAGCCGTCTAGACAGGTACTATGGCTACACCTTC.

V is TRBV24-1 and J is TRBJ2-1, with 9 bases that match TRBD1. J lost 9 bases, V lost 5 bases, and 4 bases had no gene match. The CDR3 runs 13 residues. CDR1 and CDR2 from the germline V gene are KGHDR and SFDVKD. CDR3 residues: CATSGQGGSEQFF. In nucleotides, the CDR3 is TGTGCCACCAGTGGACAGGGGGGGAGTGAGCAGTTCTTC.

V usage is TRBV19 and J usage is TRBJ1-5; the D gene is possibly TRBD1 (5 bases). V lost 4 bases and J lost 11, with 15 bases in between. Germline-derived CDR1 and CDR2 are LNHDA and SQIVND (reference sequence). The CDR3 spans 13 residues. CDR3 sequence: CASSTAGRGAQHF. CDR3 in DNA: TGTGCCAGTAGTACCGCCGGGAGGGGCGCCCAGCATTTT.

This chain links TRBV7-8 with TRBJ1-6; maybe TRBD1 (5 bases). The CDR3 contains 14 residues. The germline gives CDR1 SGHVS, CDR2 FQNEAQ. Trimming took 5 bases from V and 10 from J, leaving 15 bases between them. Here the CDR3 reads CASSRGGGNSPLHF. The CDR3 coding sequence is TGTGCCAGCAGCCGCGGGGGGGGGAACTCACCCCTCCACTTT.

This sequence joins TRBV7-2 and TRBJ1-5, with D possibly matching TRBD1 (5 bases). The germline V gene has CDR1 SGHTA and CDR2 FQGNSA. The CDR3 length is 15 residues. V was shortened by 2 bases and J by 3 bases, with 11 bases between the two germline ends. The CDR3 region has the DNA TGTGCCAGCAGCTTACCGGGGGGGAACAATCAGCCCCAGCATTTT. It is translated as CASSLPGGNNQPQHF.

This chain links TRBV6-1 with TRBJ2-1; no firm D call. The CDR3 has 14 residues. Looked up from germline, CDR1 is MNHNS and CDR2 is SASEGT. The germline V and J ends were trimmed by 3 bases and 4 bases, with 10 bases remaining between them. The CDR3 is CASSDFLWYNEQFF. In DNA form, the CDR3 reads TGTGCCAGCAGTGATTTCCTATGGTACAATGAGCAGTTCTTC.

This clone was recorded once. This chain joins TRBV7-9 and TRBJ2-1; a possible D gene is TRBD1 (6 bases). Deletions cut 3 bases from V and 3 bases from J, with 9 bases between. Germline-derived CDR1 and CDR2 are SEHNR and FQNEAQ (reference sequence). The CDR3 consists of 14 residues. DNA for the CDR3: TGTGCCAGCAGCTTCTCGACAGGCTACAATGAGCAGTTCTTC. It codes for CASSFSTGYNEQFF.

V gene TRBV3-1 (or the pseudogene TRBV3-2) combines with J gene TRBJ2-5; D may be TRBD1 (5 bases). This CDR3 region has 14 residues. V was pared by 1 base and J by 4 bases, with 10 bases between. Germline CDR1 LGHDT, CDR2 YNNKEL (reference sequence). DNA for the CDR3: TGTGCCAGCAGCCAAGCAGGGTTGTTAGAGACCCAGTACTTC. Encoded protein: CASSQAGLLETQYF.

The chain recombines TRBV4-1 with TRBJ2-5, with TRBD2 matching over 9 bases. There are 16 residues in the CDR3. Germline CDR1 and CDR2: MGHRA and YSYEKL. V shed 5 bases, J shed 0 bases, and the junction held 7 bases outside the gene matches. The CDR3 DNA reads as TGCGCCAGCAGCAAAGTGGCTAGCGGGGACCAAGAGACCCAGTACTTC. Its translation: CASSKVASGDQETQYF.

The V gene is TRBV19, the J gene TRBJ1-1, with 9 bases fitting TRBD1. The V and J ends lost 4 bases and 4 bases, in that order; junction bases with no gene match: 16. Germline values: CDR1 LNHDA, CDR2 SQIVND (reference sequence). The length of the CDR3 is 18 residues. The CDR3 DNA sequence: TGTGCCAGTAGTACCCAATCACAGGGGGCCGGGCGGGGCACTGAAGCTTTCTTT. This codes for CASSTQSQGAGRGTEAFF.

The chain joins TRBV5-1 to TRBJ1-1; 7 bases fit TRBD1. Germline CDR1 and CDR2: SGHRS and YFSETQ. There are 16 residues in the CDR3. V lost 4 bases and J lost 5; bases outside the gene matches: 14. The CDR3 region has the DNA TGCGCCAGCAGCGGCAAACCGAAGGGGGCTAGGACTGAAGCTTTCTTT. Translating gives CASSGKPKGARTEAFF.

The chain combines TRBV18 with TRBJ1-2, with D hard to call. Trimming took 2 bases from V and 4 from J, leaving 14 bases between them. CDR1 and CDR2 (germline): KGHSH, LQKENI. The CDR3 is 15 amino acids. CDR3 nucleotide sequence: TGTGCCAGCTCACCAATGGTCGAGGGATTCTATGGCTACACCTTC. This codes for CASSPMVEGFYGYTF.

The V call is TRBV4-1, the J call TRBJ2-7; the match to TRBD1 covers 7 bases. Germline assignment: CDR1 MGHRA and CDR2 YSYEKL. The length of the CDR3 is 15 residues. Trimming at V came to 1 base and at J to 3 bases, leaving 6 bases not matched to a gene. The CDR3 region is CASSQGVGTVYEQYV. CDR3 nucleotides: TGCGCCAGCAGCCAAGGGGTCGGGACAGTCTACGAGCAGTACGTC.

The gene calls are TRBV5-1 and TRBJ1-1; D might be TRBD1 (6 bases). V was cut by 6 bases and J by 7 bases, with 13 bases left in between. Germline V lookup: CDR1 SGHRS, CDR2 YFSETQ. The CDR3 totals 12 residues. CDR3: CASKGEGDEAFF. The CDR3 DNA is TGCGCCAGCAAGGGGGAGGGGGATGAAGCTTTCTTT.

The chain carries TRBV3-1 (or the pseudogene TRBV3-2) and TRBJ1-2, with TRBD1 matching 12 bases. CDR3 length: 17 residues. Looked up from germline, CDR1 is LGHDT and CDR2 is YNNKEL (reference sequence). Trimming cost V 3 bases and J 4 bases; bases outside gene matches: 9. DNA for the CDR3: TGTGCCAGCAGCCAGCCGGGACAGGGGGCTCGAGTCTATGGCTACACCTTC. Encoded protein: CASSQPGQGARVYGYTF.

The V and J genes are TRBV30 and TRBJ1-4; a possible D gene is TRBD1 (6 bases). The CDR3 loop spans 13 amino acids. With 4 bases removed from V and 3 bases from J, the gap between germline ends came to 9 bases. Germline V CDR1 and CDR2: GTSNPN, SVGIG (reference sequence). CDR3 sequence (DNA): TGTGCCTGGAAACAGGGAGCTAATGAAAAACTGTTTTTT. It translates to CAWKQGANEKLFF.

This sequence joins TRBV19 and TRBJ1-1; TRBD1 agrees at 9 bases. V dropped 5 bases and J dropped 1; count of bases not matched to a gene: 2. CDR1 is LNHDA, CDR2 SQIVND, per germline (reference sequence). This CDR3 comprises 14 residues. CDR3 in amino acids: CASSPGQGNTEAFF. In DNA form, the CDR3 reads TGTGCCAGTAGTCCGGGACAGGGGAACACTGAAGCTTTCTTT.

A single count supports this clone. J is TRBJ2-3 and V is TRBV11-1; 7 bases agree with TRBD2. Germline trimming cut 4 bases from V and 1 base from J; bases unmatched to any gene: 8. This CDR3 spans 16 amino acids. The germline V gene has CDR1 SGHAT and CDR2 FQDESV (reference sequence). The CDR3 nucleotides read TGTGCCAGCAGCTCCCCCCCGGGGGGTGGCACAGATACGCAGTATTTT. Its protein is CASSSPPGGGTDTQYF.

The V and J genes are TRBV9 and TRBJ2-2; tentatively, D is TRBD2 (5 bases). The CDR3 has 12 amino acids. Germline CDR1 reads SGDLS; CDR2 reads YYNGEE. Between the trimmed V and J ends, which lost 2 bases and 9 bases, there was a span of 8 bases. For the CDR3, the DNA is TGTGCCAGCAGCGTCTGGGAGCGGGAGCTGTTTTTT. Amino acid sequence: CASSVWERELFF.

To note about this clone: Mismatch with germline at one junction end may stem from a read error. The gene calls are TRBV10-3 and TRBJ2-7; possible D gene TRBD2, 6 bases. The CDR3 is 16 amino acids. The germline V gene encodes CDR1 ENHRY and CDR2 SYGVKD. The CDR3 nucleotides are TGTGCCATCAGTTTATCAATGGCGGGGCCCTCCCACGAGCAGTACTTC. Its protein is CAISLSMAGPSHEQYF.

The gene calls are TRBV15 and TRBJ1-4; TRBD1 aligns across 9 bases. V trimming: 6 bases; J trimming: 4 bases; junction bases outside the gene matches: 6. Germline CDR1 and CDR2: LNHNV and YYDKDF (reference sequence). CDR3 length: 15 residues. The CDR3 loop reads CATRLEGQGNEKLFF. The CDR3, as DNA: TGTGCCACCAGACTGGAGGGACAGGGTAATGAAAAACTGTTTTTT. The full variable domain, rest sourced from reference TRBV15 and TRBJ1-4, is DAMVIQNPRYQVTQFGKPVTLSCSQTLNHNVMYWYQQKSSQAPKLLFHYYDKDFNNEADTPDNFQSRRPNTSFCFLDIRSPGLGDTAMYLCATRLEGQGNEKLFFGSGTQLSVL.